This TCR beta chain stems from a study of blood T cell repertoires in COVID-19. Looking at the study overall: Sites across the United States, Italy and Spain contributed samples from acute and convalescent COVID-19. PBMCs, B-cell-depleted T cells, or T cells provided the cDNA or gDNA that made up the material.

Study processing details: Estimation of nucleated cell counts relied on the amplification of reference gene primers. The protocol was immunoSEQ multiplex PCR, while the TCRdb copy is restricted to in-frame clones and leaves out a portion. That table supplies the V and J calls and clone size; D and trimming were determined from the DNA. The table shows about 360,000 clones, with 85% to 90% occurring only once. V trimming: 6 bases; J trimming: 0 bases; junction bases outside the gene matches: 2. CDR3 length equals 14 residues. Per germline, CDR1 LNHDA and CDR2 SQIVND (reference sequence). The chain carries TRBV19 and TRBJ1-5, with 7 bases identical to TRBD1. Sequencing was performed on peripheral blood. The receptor's source is a human donor in a cohort sampled during active COVID-19. In nucleotides, the CDR3 is TGTGCCAGTAGAAACAGGGGTAGCAATCAGCCCCAGCATTTT. It is translated as CASRNRGSNQPQHF.